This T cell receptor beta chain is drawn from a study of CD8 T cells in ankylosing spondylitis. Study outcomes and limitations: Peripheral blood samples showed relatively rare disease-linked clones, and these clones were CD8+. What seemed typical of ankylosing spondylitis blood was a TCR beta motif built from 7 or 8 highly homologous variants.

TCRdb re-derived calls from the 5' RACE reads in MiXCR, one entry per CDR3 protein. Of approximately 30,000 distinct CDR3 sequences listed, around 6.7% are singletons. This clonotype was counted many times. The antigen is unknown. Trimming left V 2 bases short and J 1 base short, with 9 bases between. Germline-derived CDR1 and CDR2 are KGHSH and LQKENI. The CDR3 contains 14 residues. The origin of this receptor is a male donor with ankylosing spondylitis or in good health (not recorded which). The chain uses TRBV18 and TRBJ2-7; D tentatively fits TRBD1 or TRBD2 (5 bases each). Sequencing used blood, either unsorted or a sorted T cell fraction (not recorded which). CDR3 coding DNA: TGTGCCAGCTCACCAGGGACCGAATCCTACGAGCAGTACTTC. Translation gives CASSPGTESYEQYF.